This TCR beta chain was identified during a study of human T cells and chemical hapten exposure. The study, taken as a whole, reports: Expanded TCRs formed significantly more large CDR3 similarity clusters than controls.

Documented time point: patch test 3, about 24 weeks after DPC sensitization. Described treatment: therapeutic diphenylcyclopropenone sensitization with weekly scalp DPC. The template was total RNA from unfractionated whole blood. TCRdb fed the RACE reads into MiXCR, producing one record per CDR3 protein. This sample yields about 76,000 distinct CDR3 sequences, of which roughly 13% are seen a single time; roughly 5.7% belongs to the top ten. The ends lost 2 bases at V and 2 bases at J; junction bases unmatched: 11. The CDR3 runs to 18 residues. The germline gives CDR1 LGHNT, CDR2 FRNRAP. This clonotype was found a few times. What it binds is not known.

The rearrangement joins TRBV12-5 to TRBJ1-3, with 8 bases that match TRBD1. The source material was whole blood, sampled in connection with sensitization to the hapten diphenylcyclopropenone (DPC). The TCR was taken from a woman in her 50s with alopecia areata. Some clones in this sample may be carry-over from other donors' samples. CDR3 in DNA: TGTGCTAGTGGTTTGCCTTGGGCCGGGACAGGAGCTGGAAACACCATATATTTT. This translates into CASGLPWAGTGAGNTIYF.